Listed here are 7 T cell receptor beta chains from one sample, sequenced in a study of radiotherapy plus CTLA-4 blockade in lung cancer. Produced via immunoSEQ multiplex PCR; TCRdb's table is partial and in-frame only. The sample shows around 90,000 clones, around 83% of them seen only once. The sequencing used peripheral blood, collected from a patient treated with radiotherapy plus ipilimumab. The receptors stem from a human donor with non-small cell lung cancer that progressed on radiotherapy plus ipilimumab.

The chain combines TRBV28 with TRBJ2-5; D uncertain. The J call may be mistaken, given a closer DNA end match to TRBJ2-7. The CDR3 has 13 amino acids. Per germline, CDR1 MDHEN and CDR2 SYDVKM. CDR3 coding DNA: TGTGCCAGCACCCTCGGCACCTCCTACGAGCAGTACTTC. This gives the protein CASTLGTSYEQYF.

The chain links TRBV6-4 to TRBJ1-5; TRBD1 agrees at 7 bases. J lost 5 bases, V lost 10 bases, and 11 bases had no gene match. The CDR3 length is 14 residues. Looked up from germline, CDR1 is MRHNA and CDR2 is SNTAGT. The CDR3 reads CAKTLGTEHQPQHF. The DNA of the CDR3 is TGTGCCAAAACGCTCGGGACAGAGCATCAGCCCCAGCATTTT.

Note on this clone: A read error may produce the germline difference seen at one junction end. The chain employs TRBV18 and TRBJ2-6; D is perhaps TRBD1 (6 bases). The CDR3 extends over 15 amino acids. CDR1 KGHSH and CDR2 LQKENI come from the germline V gene. This CDR3 reads CASSKGESGANVPTF. Written as DNA, the CDR3 is TGTGCCAGCTCAAAGGGGGAGTCTGGGGCCAACGTCCCGACTTTC.

V is TRBV6-5 and J is TRBJ2-7; D uncertain. Germline CDR1 MNHEY, CDR2 SVGAGI. This CDR3 comprises 14 residues. V gave up 6 bases and J gave up 3 bases, with 15 bases separating them. CDR3: CASSSRPPNYEQYF. For the CDR3, the DNA is TGTGCCAGCAGCTCTCGGCCGCCCAACTACGAGCAGTACTTC.

The rearrangement uses TRBV19 and TRBJ1-1, with D hard to call. Germline assignment: CDR1 LNHDA and CDR2 SQIVND (reference sequence). Between the trimmed V and J ends, which lost 5 bases and 0 bases, there was a span of 10 bases. The CDR3 runs to 14 residues. This CDR3 reads CASSLGTMNTEAFF. The CDR3 DNA reads as TGTGCCAGTAGTCTAGGAACCATGAACACTGAAGCTTTCTTT.

The genes are TRBV28 and TRBJ1-1, with 9 nucleotides matching TRBD1. This CDR3 region has 15 residues. The ends lost 6 bases at V and 4 bases at J; junction bases unmatched: 9. Germline CDR1 and CDR2: MDHEN and SYDVKM. CDR3: CASSRGDRARTEAFF. The CDR3 bases are TGTGCCAGCAGCCGGGGGGACAGGGCTCGCACTGAAGCTTTCTTT.

The chain couples TRBV4-3 to TRBJ2-3; maybe TRBD2 (7 bases). Deletions cut 2 bases from V and 5 bases from J, with 14 bases between. Germline V gene sequence: CDR1 LGHNA, CDR2 YSLEER. The CDR3 has 15 amino acids. Written as DNA, the CDR3 is TGCGCCAGCAGCCAATATGTGGGAGGGGGAGATACGCAGTATTTT. This translates into CASSQYVGGGDTQYF.